There are many counts of the clone carrying this T cell receptor beta chain. Preparation of the TCRbeta library used unique molecular identifiers. TCRdb reanalysed the PCR reads using MiXCR and keeps one entry per CDR3 protein. The table records 600,000 to 700,000 distinct CDR3 sequences, around 16% of them present only once. The data stem from a study of T-cell reconstitution after alpha-beta-depleted transplantation in children. The CDR3 consists of 14 residues. Germline V gene lookup returns CDR1 SGHTA and CDR2 FQGNSA. Trimming took off 6 bases at V and 4 bases at J, with 16 bases between the two ends.

The clonotype originates from a human donor who donated a stem cell graft to a child with acute myeloid leukemia. This rearrangement joins TRBV7-2 to TRBJ2-7, with D perhaps given as TRBD1 or TRBD2 (6 bases each). Material: PBMCs from the stem cell graft donor, obtained from the stem cell graft. CDR3 sequence reads: CASRRDRRVYEQYF. DNA for the CDR3: TGTGCCAGCAGGCGCGACAGGAGGGTTTACGAGCAGTACTTC.